The clone carrying this TCR beta chain was found many times. Its antigen is undetermined. Fresh peripheral blood, 8 to 10 ml of it, supplied the PBMCs. This specimen comes from a study of T cells in Graves' hyperthyroidism and ophthalmopathy. Whole-study context: Specimen type is peripheral blood, collected at initial diagnosis prior to any treatment. Whole-study findings and limits: Also found in blood were most expanded thyroid clonotypes above 0.001.

RNA transcripts gave rise to amplified TCR beta CDR3 regions. When the TCR CDR3 underwent first-round RT-PCR, the HTBI primer set was used. TCRdb independently ran MiXCR on the multiplex PCR reads; one entry per CDR3 protein. The table lists roughly 400,000 distinct CDR3 sequences, about 14% of them singletons. The CDR3 is 20 residues long. V trimming: 3 bases; J trimming: 2 bases; junction bases outside the gene matches: 17. Germline V gene data show CDR1 as DFQATT and CDR2 as SNEGSKA (reference sequence). The clonotype comes from a man in his forties or fifties with Graves' ophthalmopathy. The genes are TRBV20-1 and TRBJ2-3; 13 bases agree with TRBD2. The sample taken for sequencing was blood. The CDR3 sequence: CSARSPGLAGARTYTDTQYF. Written as DNA, the CDR3 is TGCAGTGCTAGGTCCCCCGGACTAGCGGGAGCCCGGACCTACACAGATACGCAGTATTTT.